A selection of T cell receptor beta chains follows, all from one sample in a study of identical twins. TCRdb re-analysed the 5' RACE reads in MiXCR, keeping a single row per CDR3 protein. The sample holds 500,000 or so distinct CDR3 sequences; roughly an eighth are singletons and the top ten take around 0.98%. A further study also used this sample, focusing on yellow fever vaccine responses in identical twins.

Source material: CD4+ T cells sorted from blood. Source of these receptors: a woman in her late teens or twenties in good health. CDR3s include the opening cysteine and the closing phenylalanine or tryptophan. The D gene is left open where the match is weak. Clone size is given for some rows only: seen once, a few or many times, or a class if the clone is expanded.

v_call: TRBV20-1
j_call: TRBJ2-5
clone_size: few
d_call: .
cdr3_aa: CSARDGDRLQETQYF
cdr3_nt: TGCAGTGCTAGAGATGGGGACCGGCTTCAAGAGACCCAGTACTTC

v_call: TRBV12-3/TRBV12-4
j_call: TRBJ2-6
clone_size: .
d_call: TRBD1
cdr3_aa: CASVTGALGANVLTF
cdr3_nt: TGTGCCAGCGTTACAGGGGCCTTGGGGGCCAACGTCCTGACTTTC

v_call: TRBV6-1
j_call: TRBJ2-1
clone_size: .
d_call: TRBD2
cdr3_aa: CASSGLAGFNEQFF
cdr3_nt: TGTGCCAGCAGTGGCCTAGCGGGGTTTAATGAGCAGTTCTTC

v_call: TRBV28
j_call: TRBJ2-7
clone_size: .
d_call: .
cdr3_aa: CASRNTPGYEQYF
cdr3_nt: TGTGCCAGCAGAAATACGCCGGGCTACGAGCAGTACTTC

v_call: TRBV28
j_call: TRBJ1-2
clone_size: few
d_call: .
cdr3_aa: CASRVLEGGYTF
cdr3_nt: TGTGCCAGCAGGGTCTTGGAGGGGGGCTACACCTTC

v_call: TRBV6-4
j_call: TRBJ2-1
clone_size: .
d_call: .
cdr3_aa: CASSDSVGSYNEQFF
cdr3_nt: TGTGCCAGCAGTGACTCGGTTGGGTCCTACAATGAGCAGTTCTTC

v_call: TRBV12-3/TRBV12-4
j_call: TRBJ1-5
clone_size: few
d_call: .
cdr3_aa: CASNFGDQPQHF
cdr3_nt: TGTGCCAGCAACTTTGGGGATCAGCCCCAGCATTTT

v_call: TRBV5-6
j_call: TRBJ2-7
clone_size: many
d_call: .
cdr3_aa: CASSLPGGYEQYF
cdr3_nt: TGTGCCAGCAGCTTGCCGGGCGGTTACGAGCAGTACTTC

v_call: TRBV6-2/TRBV6-3
j_call: TRBJ1-2
clone_size: few
d_call: TRBD1
cdr3_aa: CASSYRGGADYGYTF
cdr3_nt: TGTGCCAGCAGTTACCGAGGGGGCGCGGACTATGGCTACACCTTC

v_call: TRBV10-2
j_call: TRBJ2-2
clone_size: .
d_call: .
cdr3_aa: CASSGFWAAMGGTTGELFF
cdr3_nt: TGCGCCAGCAGTGGGTTTTGGGCGGCTATGGGCGGTACTACCGGGGAGCTGTTTTTT

v_call: TRBV2
j_call: TRBJ2-7
clone_size: .
d_call: .
cdr3_aa: CASALRGVGEQYF
cdr3_nt: TGTGCCAGTGCTCTCAGGGGGGTAGGCGAGCAGTACTTC

v_call: TRBV4-2
j_call: TRBJ2-1
clone_size: few
d_call: TRBD2
cdr3_aa: CASSPGTSGYIGNEQFF
cdr3_nt: TGTGCCAGCAGCCCCGGGACTAGCGGCTATATCGGCAATGAGCAGTTCTTC

v_call: TRBV30
j_call: TRBJ2-2
clone_size: few
d_call: .
cdr3_aa: CARSPGNTGELFF
cdr3_nt: TGTGCCCGCAGTCCGGGGAACACCGGGGAGCTGTTTTTT

v_call: TRBV11-2
j_call: TRBJ2-5
clone_size: .
d_call: TRBD1
cdr3_aa: CASTHYRGREKTQYF
cdr3_nt: TGTGCCAGCACCCACTACAGGGGGAGAGAAAAGACCCAGTACTTC

v_call: TRBV4-2
j_call: TRBJ2-1
clone_size: .
d_call: TRBD1
cdr3_aa: CASSQPGQGGGEQFF
cdr3_nt: TGTGCCAGCAGCCAACCGGGACAGGGTGGGGGTGAGCAGTTCTTC

v_call: TRBV6-1
j_call: TRBJ1-5
clone_size: .
d_call: TRBD1
cdr3_aa: CASRMTGNQPQHF
cdr3_nt: TGTGCCAGCAGGATGACAGGGAATCAGCCCCAGCATTTT

v_call: TRBV5-1
j_call: TRBJ2-1
clone_size: .
d_call: .
cdr3_aa: CASSSLLSSYNEQFF
cdr3_nt: TGCGCCAGCAGCTCGCTTCTTAGCTCCTACAATGAGCAGTTCTTC

v_call: TRBV29-1
j_call: TRBJ1-1
clone_size: many
d_call: .
cdr3_aa: CSVVNPPVNTEAFF
cdr3_nt: TGCAGCGTTGTGAACCCCCCTGTGAACACTGAAGCTTTCTTT

v_call: TRBV7-2
j_call: TRBJ2-7
clone_size: few
d_call: .
cdr3_aa: CASSLETQNEQYF
cdr3_nt: TGTGCCAGCAGCTTAGAAACGCAGAACGAGCAGTACTTC

v_call: TRBV12-3/TRBV12-4
j_call: TRBJ2-3
clone_size: .
d_call: .
cdr3_aa: CASSLDTAADTQYF
cdr3_nt: TGTGCCAGCAGTCTCGACACCGCGGCAGATACGCAGTATTTT

v_call: TRBV3-1
j_call: TRBJ2-2
clone_size: few
d_call: .
cdr3_aa: CASSQSDSGETGELFF
cdr3_nt: TGTGCCAGCAGCCAATCCGATTCGGGAGAGACCGGGGAGCTGTTTTTT

v_call: TRBV2
j_call: TRBJ2-2
clone_size: few
d_call: .
cdr3_aa: CASLREILPGELFF
cdr3_nt: TGTGCCAGCTTGAGGGAGATCTTGCCCGGGGAGCTGTTTTTT

v_call: TRBV7-8
j_call: TRBJ2-1
clone_size: .
d_call: .
cdr3_aa: CASSLVPQGSKTNEQFF
cdr3_nt: TGTGCCAGCAGCTTAGTCCCCCAGGGGTCCAAAACCAATGAGCAGTTCTTC

v_call: TRBV20-1
j_call: TRBJ1-5
clone_size: few
d_call: TRBD1
cdr3_aa: CSARPRTGGNQPQHF
cdr3_nt: TGCAGTGCTAGACCCAGGACAGGGGGTAATCAGCCCCAGCATTTT

v_call: TRBV5-1
j_call: TRBJ2-3
clone_size: few
d_call: TRBD2
cdr3_aa: CASSWLAGGTDTQYF
cdr3_nt: TGCGCCAGCAGTTGGCTAGCGGGGGGCACAGATACGCAGTATTTT

v_call: TRBV5-1
j_call: TRBJ2-5
clone_size: .
d_call: .
cdr3_aa: CASSLERAEGETQYF
cdr3_nt: TGCGCCAGCAGCTTGGAAAGGGCAGAAGGGGAGACCCAGTACTTC

v_call: TRBV7-9
j_call: TRBJ1-1
clone_size: many
d_call: TRBD1
cdr3_aa: CASSLGLSWAGGTEAFF
cdr3_nt: TGTGCCAGCAGCTTAGGTTTGTCATGGGCAGGGGGCACTGAAGCTTTCTTT

v_call: TRBV24-1
j_call: TRBJ2-3
clone_size: few
d_call: .
cdr3_aa: CATSVPAQNADTQYF
cdr3_nt: TGTGCCACCAGTGTTCCGGCCCAGAACGCGGATACGCAGTATTTT

v_call: TRBV12-3/TRBV12-4
j_call: TRBJ1-5
clone_size: .
d_call: .
cdr3_aa: CASSFDGYNQPQHF
cdr3_nt: TGTGCCAGCAGTTTTGACGGATACAATCAGCCCCAGCATTTT

v_call: TRBV20-1
j_call: TRBJ1-5
clone_size: many
d_call: .
cdr3_aa: CSARDRRGAANQPQHF
cdr3_nt: TGCAGTGCTAGAGATAGGCGCGGGGCGGCAAATCAGCCCCAGCATTTT

v_call: TRBV5-5
j_call: TRBJ2-1
clone_size: .
d_call: TRBD2
cdr3_aa: CASSFGRAYNEQFF
cdr3_nt: TGTGCCAGCAGCTTTGGGAGGGCCTACAATGAGCAGTTCTTC

v_call: TRBV10-3
j_call: TRBJ2-1
clone_size: many
d_call: .
cdr3_aa: CAIRKINEQFF
cdr3_nt: TGTGCCATCAGGAAGATAAATGAGCAGTTCTTC

v_call: TRBV11-2
j_call: TRBJ2-3
clone_size: few
d_call: TRBD1
cdr3_aa: CASSSDSTGQEFSTDTQYF
cdr3_nt: TGTGCCAGCAGCTCCGACTCGACGGGACAGGAGTTTAGCACAGATACGCAGTATTTT

v_call: TRBV4-1
j_call: TRBJ2-3
clone_size: once
d_call: TRBD2
cdr3_aa: CASSHHGLKRESKADTQYF
cdr3_nt: TGCGCCAGCAGTCACCACGGCCTAAAGCGGGAGAGTAAGGCAGATACGCAGTATTTT

v_call: TRBV10-3
j_call: TRBJ2-6
clone_size: .
d_call: .
cdr3_aa: CAISESGVGGAGANVLTF
cdr3_nt: TGTGCCATCAGTGAGTCCGGCGTCGGGGGTGCTGGGGCCAACGTCCTGACTTTC

v_call: TRBV7-9
j_call: TRBJ2-7
clone_size: .
d_call: TRBD1
cdr3_aa: CATAGTGTYEQYF
cdr3_nt: TGTGCCACCGCCGGGACAGGGACCTACGAGCAGTACTTC

v_call: TRBV7-2
j_call: TRBJ2-6
clone_size: .
d_call: .
cdr3_aa: CASSERGRVGANVLTF
cdr3_nt: TGTGCCAGCAGCGAGAGGGGCAGGGTGGGGGCCAACGTCCTGACTTTC

v_call: TRBV19
j_call: TRBJ2-2
clone_size: few
d_call: .
cdr3_aa: CASSIVLLGLNTGELFF
cdr3_nt: TGTGCCAGTAGTATAGTCCTCCTAGGGCTGAACACCGGGGAGCTGTTTTTT

v_call: TRBV29-1
j_call: TRBJ2-5
clone_size: many
d_call: TRBD1
cdr3_aa: CSVVTGEETQYF
cdr3_nt: TGCAGCGTTGTAACAGGGGAAGAGACCCAGTACTTC

v_call: TRBV7-9
j_call: TRBJ2-7
clone_size: .
d_call: .
cdr3_aa: CASSLLIWQRDYEQYF
cdr3_nt: TGTGCCAGCAGCTTACTAATTTGGCAACGGGACTACGAGCAGTACTTC

v_call: TRBV7-8
j_call: TRBJ2-3
clone_size: few
d_call: .
cdr3_aa: CASSFDSLLDTQYF
cdr3_nt: TGTGCCAGCAGCTTCGACAGTCTGCTAGATACGCAGTATTTT

v_call: TRBV12-3/TRBV12-4
j_call: TRBJ2-3
clone_size: .
d_call: TRBD2
cdr3_aa: CASSKGGPIFPDTQYF
cdr3_nt: TGTGCCAGCAGTAAGGGAGGGCCCATTTTCCCAGATACGCAGTATTTT

v_call: TRBV13
j_call: TRBJ2-1
clone_size: .
d_call: TRBD2
cdr3_aa: CASSSPSLGGDNEQFF
cdr3_nt: TGTGCCAGCAGCTCTCCTTCCCTCGGGGGGGACAATGAGCAGTTCTTC